The present T cell receptor (beta chain) was sequenced within a study of cytomegalovirus exposure and HLA in healthy donors. PCR employed 60 Vbeta and 13 Jbeta primers. Repertoires were generated with immunoSEQ multiplex PCR, while TCRdb's copy carries only in-frame clones and drops some. The table shows about 160,000 clones, with more than 65% occurring only once. CDR3 length: 16 amino acids. The trim removed 1 base at V and 2 bases at J, leaving 5 bases unmatched. Germline CDR1 SGHRS, CDR2 YFSETQ. This sequence joins TRBV5-1 and TRBJ2-3; 9 bases agree with TRBD2. This sequence was found in a man younger than 35 in good health and CMV-seropositive. Sequenced: PBMCs. CDR3 amino acids: CASSLRLAGFTDTQYF. In DNA form, the CDR3 reads TGCGCCAGCAGCTTGAGGCTAGCGGGATTCACAGATACGCAGTATTTT.